The 28 T cell receptor beta chains below come from one sample, sequenced in a study of T cells expressing NK-cell markers. TCRdb reprocessed the 5' RACE reads and stores each CDR3 protein as one record, lacking DNA. The sample's table shows 300,000 to 450,000 distinct CDR3 sequences. Source material: blood T cells: a sorted CD56 or NKG2C T cell subset, CD4+ or CD8+ T cells, or bulk PBMC T cells (not recorded which). The receptors shown here come from a man between 18 and 69 years old in good health.

This sequence joins TRBV13 and TRBJ2-1; as DNA is missing, the TRBD1 call by TCRdb cannot be tested. Germline assignment: CDR1 PRHDT and CDR2 FYEKMQ (reference sequence). The length of the CDR3 is 16 residues. CDR3 protein: CASSLAAKDRNDEQFF.

V gene TRBV3-1 combines with J gene TRBJ1-2; TCRdb outputs TRBD1, but without DNA this stays unchecked. In germline, CDR1 is LGHDT, CDR2 YNNKEL (reference sequence). There are 14 residues in the CDR3. The chain's CDR3 is CASSRRQGPLGYTF.

This chain uses TRBV6-1 with TRBJ1-1; TCRdb proposes TRBD1, but this gene call is untestable without DNA. The length of the CDR3 is 15 residues. Germline V gene data show CDR1 as MNHNS and CDR2 as SASEGT. The CDR3 loop reads CASSESNRGRAEAFF.

This chain uses TRBV24-1 with TRBJ2-2; TCRdb reports TRBD1, a call that lacks DNA to check it against. CDR3 size: 15 residues. Germline CDR1 KGHDR, CDR2 SFDVKD. CDR3 sequence reads: CATSDWGRSPGELFF.

The CDR3 sequence is CATSRERNTGELFF. This chain links TRBV2 with TRBJ2-2; TCRdb selects TRBD1, and the lack of DNA leaves this call unchecked. Per germline, CDR1 SNHLY and CDR2 FYNNEI. CDR3 length: 14 residues.

J is TRBJ1-5 and V is TRBV10-3; TCRdb indicates TRBD1, and absent DNA this call remains unverified. Germline values: CDR1 ENHRY, CDR2 SYGVKD. This CDR3 is built from 16 residues. CDR3 residues: CAISESIAGARQPQHF.

The chain links TRBV24-1 to TRBJ1-1; TCRdb's D call of TRBD1 is untestable without DNA. Per the germline V gene, CDR1 is KGHDR and CDR2 is SFDVKD. The CDR3 totals 15 residues. The CDR3 loop is CATRGSGGAGAEAFF.

V gene TRBV7-9 combines with J gene TRBJ2-1; TCRdb designates TRBD1, a call that cannot be tested without DNA. There are 13 residues in the CDR3. CDR1 is SEHNR and CDR2 is FQNEAQ in the germline V gene (reference sequence). The CDR3 here is CASSLSDRNEQFF.

This sequence joins TRBV20-1 and TRBJ2-3; the TRBD1 assignment by TCRdb is unverifiable without DNA. Germline V lookup: CDR1 DFQATT, CDR2 SNEGSKA (reference sequence). CDR3 length: 16 residues. The chain's CDR3 is CSASRPTTGATDTQYF.

The V and J genes are TRBV5-8 and TRBJ2-3. Per the germline V gene, CDR1 is SGHTS and CDR2 is YDEGEE. There are 12 residues in the CDR3. The CDR3 reads CASSEVQNTQYF.

The rearrangement uses TRBV6-1 and TRBJ2-7. This CDR3 spans 14 amino acids. Germline V gene lookup returns CDR1 MNHNS and CDR2 SASEGT. CDR3 in amino acids: CASSENYSPYEQYF.

The V gene is TRBV27, the J gene TRBJ2-7; absent DNA, TCRdb's TRBD2 call cannot be checked. This CDR3 is 14 amino acids long. From germline, CDR1 is MNHEY and CDR2 SMNVEV (reference sequence). CDR3 residues: CASSLQARGEEQYF.

The chain employs TRBV5-1 and TRBJ2-1; the D call from TCRdb, TRBD2, cannot be confirmed without DNA. The CDR3 runs 16 residues. Germline V gene data show CDR1 as SGHRS and CDR2 as YFSETQ. The CDR3 sequence: CASSLQLAGGYNEQFF.

The gene calls are TRBV15 and TRBJ2-7; the D call from TCRdb, TRBD1, cannot be confirmed without DNA. CDR1 and CDR2 from the germline V gene are LNHNV and YYDKDF (reference sequence). The CDR3 is made up of 16 amino acids. The CDR3 protein is CATSRDGTDKAYEQYF.

V usage is TRBV5-6 and J usage is TRBJ1-5. The germline V gene has CDR1 SGHDT and CDR2 YYEEEE. The CDR3 runs 14 residues. CDR3 loop: CASSFRSSNQPQHF.

The V and J genes are TRBV6-1 and TRBJ2-1; the TCRdb call, TRBD1, lacks DNA for checking. The germline gives CDR1 MNHNS, CDR2 SASEGT. The CDR3 length is 15 residues. CDR3 residues: CASRPGGAPSNEQFF.

The chain uses TRBV28 and TRBJ2-7; the D call from TCRdb, TRBD1, cannot be confirmed without DNA. CDR3 length: 14 amino acids. CDR1 and CDR2 (germline): MDHEN, SYDVKM. The CDR3 sequence is CASQTGGNGYEQYF. The full variable domain, its missing parts supplied by reference TRBV28 and TRBJ2-7, is DVKVTQSSRYLVKRTGEKVFLECVQDMDHENMFWYRQDPGLGLRLIYFSYDVKMKEKGDIPEGYSVSREKKERFSLILESASTNQTSMYLCASQTGGNGYEQYFGPGTRLTVT.

The V and J genes are TRBV27 and TRBJ2-1; the TCRdb call, TRBD1, lacks DNA for checking. This CDR3 is 14 amino acids long. Germline CDR1 is MNHEY and CDR2 is SMNVEV (reference sequence). The CDR3 loop reads CASSRNGDYNEQFF.

The rearrangement links TRBV7-2 to TRBJ2-5; the TCRdb call, TRBD2, lacks DNA for checking. CDR1 is SGHTA, CDR2 FQGNSA, per germline. The CDR3 contains 14 residues. The CDR3 loop reads CASSLEQGLGTQYF. The complete variable domain, with remaining parts taken from reference TRBV7-2 and TRBJ2-5, reads GAGVSQSPSNKVTEKGKDVELRCDPISGHTALYWYRQSLGQGLEFLIYFQGNSAPDKSGLPSDRFSAERTGGSVSTLTIQRTQQEDSAVYLCASSLEQGLGTQYFGPGTRLLVL.

V gene TRBV7-8 combines with J gene TRBJ2-3; lacking DNA, the TRBD1 call made by TCRdb goes unchecked. The germline CDR1 and CDR2 sequences are SGHVS and FQNEAQ. The CDR3 is made up of 16 amino acids. The CDR3 reads CASSPGQALFGDTQYF.

The chain carries TRBV29-1 and TRBJ2-7; TCRdb returns TRBD1, unconfirmable since there is no DNA. CDR1 and CDR2 (germline): SQVTM, ANQGSEA. The CDR3 runs 11 residues. The CDR3 loop reads CSVRQGRRPYF.

CDR3 sequence: CASSANYNEQFF. The chain recombines TRBV11-3 with TRBJ2-1. This CDR3 region has 12 residues. CDR1 is SGHNT and CDR2 is YENEEA in the germline V gene.

V is TRBV29-1 and J is TRBJ1-1; the TCRdb call, TRBD1, lacks DNA for checking. The V gene's germline CDR1 is SQVTM and CDR2 ANQGSEA. The CDR3 runs 13 residues. The CDR3 protein is CSVRGGWNTEAFF.

The chain uses TRBV5-6 and TRBJ1-1; TCRdb's assignment of TRBD1 cannot be checked, as there is no DNA. Germline loops: CDR1 SGHDT, CDR2 YYEEEE. The CDR3 is 15 residues long. CDR3 amino acids: CASSPMKGALTEAFF.

The chain employs TRBV19 and TRBJ2-3; as DNA is missing, the TRBD1 call by TCRdb cannot be tested. CDR1 and CDR2 (germline): LNHDA, SQIVND (reference sequence). The CDR3 consists of 15 residues. CDR3 in amino acids: CASSMGALVTDTQYF.

The gene calls are TRBV2 and TRBJ2-1; the D call from TCRdb, TRBD2, cannot be confirmed without DNA. CDR3 length: 15 residues. Germline V gene lookup returns CDR1 SNHLY and CDR2 FYNNEI. CDR3 loop: CASGTSGLGRDEQFF.

The CDR3 sequence is CSARGTVGSSGNTIYF. V is TRBV20-1 and J is TRBJ1-3. Germline CDR1 reads DFQATT; CDR2 reads SNEGSKA (reference sequence). The CDR3 is made up of 16 amino acids.

This chain connects TRBV3-1 to TRBJ2-4; TCRdb selects TRBD1, and the lack of DNA leaves this call unchecked. The CDR3 contains 16 residues. Germline CDR1 reads LGHDT; CDR2 reads YNNKEL (reference sequence). The CDR3 sequence: CASSPRVFRDTSIQYF. Together with reference TRBV3-1 and TRBJ2-4, the CDR3 gives the full variable domain: DTAVSQTPKYLVTQMGNDKSIKCEQNLGHDTMYWYKQDSKKFLKIMFSYNNKELIINETVPNRFSPKSPDKAHLNLHINSLELGDSAVYFCASSPRVFRDTSIQYFGAGTRLSVL.